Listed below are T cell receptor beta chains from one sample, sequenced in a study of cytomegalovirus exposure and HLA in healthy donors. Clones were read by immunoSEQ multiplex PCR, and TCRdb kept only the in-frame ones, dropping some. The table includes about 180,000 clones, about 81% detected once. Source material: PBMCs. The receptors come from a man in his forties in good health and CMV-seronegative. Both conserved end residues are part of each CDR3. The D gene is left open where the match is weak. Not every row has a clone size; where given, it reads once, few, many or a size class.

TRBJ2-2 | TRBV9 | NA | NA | TGTGCCAGCAGCGTACGGAACACCGGGGAGCTGTTTTTT | CASSVRNTGELFF
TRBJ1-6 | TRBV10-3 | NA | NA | TGTGCCATCAGTACGGGGGTCTATAATTCACCCCTCCACTTT | CAISTGVYNSPLHF
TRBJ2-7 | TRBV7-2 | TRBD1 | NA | TGTGCCAGCAGCTCAGGGACAGTCAGAACCTACGAGCAGTACTTC | CASSSGTVRTYEQYF
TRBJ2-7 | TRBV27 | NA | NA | TGTGCCAGCAGTTTCAGAGGCGAGCAGTACTTC | CASSFRGEQYF
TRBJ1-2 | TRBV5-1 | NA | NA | TGCGCCAGCACCATGAACCGGGACACAAACTATGGCTACACCTTC | CASTMNRDTNYGYTF
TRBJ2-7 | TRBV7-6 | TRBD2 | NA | TGTGCCAGCAGCTTAAAAGCGGGAGGAAGGGAGCAGTACTTC | CASSLKAGGREQYF
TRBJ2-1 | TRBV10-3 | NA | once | TGTGCCATCAGTGAGTCTCTTAGCTACAATGAGCAGTTCTTC | CAISESLSYNEQFF
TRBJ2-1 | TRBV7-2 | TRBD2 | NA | TGTGCCAGCAGCCCCCGCCCGTCTAGCGGGGTCACCTACAATGAGCAGTTCTTC | CASSPRPSSGVTYNEQFF
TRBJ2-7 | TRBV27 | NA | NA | TGTGCCAGCAGTTTTGGTCTCCCACCTACCTACGAGCAGTACTTC | CASSFGLPPTYEQYF
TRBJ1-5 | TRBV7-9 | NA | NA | TGTGCCAGCAGCCCCCGGGGGGGCAATCAGCCCCAGCATTTT | CASSPRGGNQPQHF
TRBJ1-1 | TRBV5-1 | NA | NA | TGCGCCAGCAGACTAGGCCTTGAAGCTTTCTTT | CASRLGLEAFF
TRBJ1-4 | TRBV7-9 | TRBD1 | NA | TGTGCCAGCAGCTCGTCCCGGGACAGGGGTTCTGATGAAAAACTGTTTTTT | CASSSSRDRGSDEKLFF
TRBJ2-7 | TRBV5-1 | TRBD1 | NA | TGCGCCAGCAGCTTGGCCGGGGCAGGGGGCTCCTACGAGCAGTACTTC | CASSLAGAGGSYEQYF
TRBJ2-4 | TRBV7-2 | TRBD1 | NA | TGTGCCAGCAGCTCACAGACAGGGGCTGATAACATTCAGTACTTC | CASSSQTGADNIQYF
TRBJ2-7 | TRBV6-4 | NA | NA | TGTGCCAGCAGTGTAGTTAGGAGGACAGTCAAGTCCTACGAGCAGTACTTC | CASSVVRRTVKSYEQYF
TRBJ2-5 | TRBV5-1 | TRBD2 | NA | TGCGCCAGCAGCATTATAGCGGGGAGCTCAGAGACCCAGTACTTC | CASSIIAGSSETQYF
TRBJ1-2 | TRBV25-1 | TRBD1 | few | TGTGCCAGCAGTGCCTTGGGACAGGCCTCCTATGGCTACACCTTC | CASSALGQASYGYTF
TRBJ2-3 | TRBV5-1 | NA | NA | TGCGCCAGCAGCTTGTTAACGGGTTCCAGCTCCGATACGCAGTATTTT | CASSLLTGSSSDTQYF
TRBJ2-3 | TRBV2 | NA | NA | TGTGCCAGCAGAGTTGGGGGGGGGCCGATTGATACGCAGTATTTT | CASRVGGGPIDTQYF
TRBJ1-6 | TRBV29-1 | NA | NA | TGCAGCGTTGTGTTACAGGGCCGCAATTCACCCCTCCACTTT | CSVVLQGRNSPLHF
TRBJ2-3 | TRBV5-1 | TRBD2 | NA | TGCGCCAGCAGCGACAAGTTGACTAGCGGGGGGGTTGATACGCAGTATTTT | CASSDKLTSGGVDTQYF
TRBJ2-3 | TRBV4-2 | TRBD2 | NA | TGTGCCAGCAGCGTCCCGGGGGGAACAGATACGCAGTATTTT | CASSVPGGTDTQYF